The rows below give T cell receptor beta chains drawn from one sample of a study of control samples from healthy donors and cancer patients. Assay used: immunoSEQ multiplex PCR; TCRdb lists only in-frame clones, some missing. The sample carries some 120,000 clones, more than 85% recorded once. Sequenced input: blood. These receptors were collected from a man between 18 and 35 years old in good health. Each CDR3 is given without its conserved first and last residue. Each record gives: J gene, V gene, CDR3 protein.

TRBJ1-2 | TRBV27 | ASSLFPDSPGKGYT
TRBJ2-2 | TRBV4-1 | ASSQQGSNTGELF
TRBJ1-2 | TRBV6-5 | AIGAGGAAGYT
TRBJ1-2 | TRBV19 | ASRSLSTGLDYGYT
TRBJ2-7 | TRBV6-6 | ASSRSPNSYEQY
TRBJ2-1 | TRBV5-8 | ASSWRASEQF
TRBJ2-3 | TRBV9 | ASSFPVSDTQY
TRBJ2-5 | TRBV19 | ASSMTTSSVRETQY
TRBJ2-1 | TRBV6-2/TRBV6-3 | ASSYLSTYNEQF
TRBJ1-4 | TRBV4-1 | ASSQQAGPYEKLF
TRBJ1-6 | TRBV12-3/TRBV12-4 | ASSGGQGSPLH
TRBJ2-3 | TRBV2 | ASSMGLAGGTDTQY
TRBJ2-2 | TRBV18 | ASSPPGAGTLNTGELF
TRBJ2-4 | TRBV7-9 | ASSKGTDRNIQY
TRBJ2-7 | TRBV5-1 | ASSQATGAGRGEQY
TRBJ1-1 | TRBV11-2 | ASSLARGNTEAF
TRBJ1-3 | TRBV2 | ASSEIRGTAGNTIY
TRBJ2-1 | TRBV5-4 | ASSSSPGQGGRNEQF
TRBJ1-6 | TRBV5-1 | ASSLDRGRNSPLH
TRBJ1-1 | TRBV7-3 | ASSLTANTEAF
TRBJ2-1 | TRBV27 | ASSGDPKPYNEQF
TRBJ2-1 | TRBV12-5 | ASGLVTGFHNEQF
TRBJ1-5 | TRBV9 | ASSVGDRDNQPQH
TRBJ2-5 | TRBV12-5 | ASGLVSEGPVETQY
TRBJ1-2 | TRBV6-5 | ASKMNYGYT
TRBJ1-5 | TRBV24-1 | ATSAPGSNQPQH
TRBJ1-1 | TRBV7-2 | ASSEVRRINTEAF
TRBJ2-7 | TRBV7-9 | ASSSGGSQY
TRBJ2-5 | TRBV7-3 | ASSLTSGGVETQY
TRBJ2-3 | TRBV5-4 | ASRDSRGDRTDTQY
TRBJ1-2 | TRBV10-3 | AISGTGREGFNYGYT
TRBJ1-1 | TRBV5-1 | ASSLGQVNTEAF
TRBJ2-2 | TRBV9 | ASSVTMRQNTGELF
TRBJ1-1 | TRBV29-1 | SVVGQGIAEAF
TRBJ2-3 | TRBV9 | ASSMSGDGTDTQY